What follows are 26 T cell receptor beta chains derived from one specimen sequenced in a study of blood T cells in healthy people across ages. The use of a sample-barcoded 5' primer and a J-beta primer mix characterized a second PCR of about 6 to 11 cycles. TCRdb reprocessed the 5' RACE reads via MiXCR and lists one record per CDR3 protein. The data contain under 800,000 distinct CDR3 sequences, roughly 43% of them singletons. Sample: blood. These receptors were collected from a woman aged 60-75 years in good health.

The V call is TRBV15, the J call TRBJ2-1, with a tentative D call TRBD2 (7 bases). This CDR3 is built from 17 residues. With 1 base removed from V and 10 bases from J, the gap between germline ends came to 23 bases. From germline, CDR1 is LNHNV and CDR2 YYDKDF (reference sequence). The CDR3 spells CATSRAFSGGPGGEQFF. CDR3 in DNA: TGTGCCACCAGCAGAGCTTTTTCCGGGGGGCCTGGGGGAGAGCAGTTCTTC.

This clonotype was picked up a small number of times. The gene calls are TRBV29-1 and TRBJ2-4; 12 bases line up with TRBD2. The CDR3 sequence is 14 residues long. CDR1 SQVTM and CDR2 ANQGSEA come from the germline V gene. Trimming at V came to 3 bases and at J to 8 bases, leaving 5 bases not matched to a gene. For the CDR3, the DNA is TGCAGCGTTGAGACTAGCGGGAGTTTGTACATTCAGTACTTC. Encoded protein: CSVETSGSLYIQYF.

DNA of the CDR3: TGTGCCAGCAGCCACGGACAGGGGGGAGGGCAAGAGACCCAGTACTTC. It is translated as CASSHGQGGGQETQYF. The V call is TRBV4-2, the J call TRBJ2-7, with 10 bases matching TRBD1. The J call may not be correct, given that the DNA end is closer to TRBJ2-5. The length of the CDR3 is 16 residues. Per the germline V gene, CDR1 is LGHNA and CDR2 is YNFKEQ.

The chain has TRBV12-3 or TRBV12-4 and TRBJ1-2; TRBD1 might be the D (5 bases). The CDR3 totals 15 residues. The ends were cut back, 7 bases at V and 3 bases at J, with 18 bases in the middle. CDR3 sequence: CASNRGGAGHYGYTF. DNA of the CDR3: TGTGCCAGCAACAGAGGAGGGGCGGGTCACTATGGCTACACCTTC.

This chain links TRBV7-9 with TRBJ2-1; D is ambiguous. CDR3 size: 13 residues. CDR1 and CDR2 (germline): SEHNR, FQNEAQ (reference sequence). The ends were cut back, 4 bases at V and 6 bases at J, with 10 bases in the middle. The CDR3 coding sequence is TGTGCCAGCAGCTCATCGGAGCGCAATGAGCAGTTCTTC. Its protein is CASSSSERNEQFF.

The V gene is TRBV7-2, the J gene TRBJ2-1; perhaps TRBD2 as D (5 bases). The germline V and J ends were trimmed by 3 bases and 9 bases, with 9 bases remaining between them. The CDR3 loop spans 12 amino acids. Germline assignment: CDR1 SGHTA and CDR2 FQGNSA. CDR3 protein: CASSFSSSEQFF. For the CDR3, the DNA is TGTGCCAGCAGCTTCTCTAGCAGTGAGCAGTTCTTC.

The chain combines TRBV6-2 or TRBV6-3 with TRBJ2-7; TRBD2 aligns across 10 bases. The CDR3 runs 15 residues. V was clipped by 5 bases and J by 1 base; unmatched bases: 5. Germline V CDR1 and CDR2: MNHEY, SVGEGT. This chain's CDR3 is CASSAGTSASYEQYF. Written as DNA, the CDR3 is TGTGCCAGCAGTGCAGGGACTAGCGCGTCCTACGAGCAGTACTTC.

J is TRBJ2-5 and V is TRBV7-2, with D perhaps matching TRBD2 (5 bases). The ends were cut back, 1 base at V and 4 bases at J, with 13 bases in the middle. Germline-derived CDR1 and CDR2 are SGHTA and FQGNSA. The CDR3 extends over 15 amino acids. CDR3 residues: CASSLVFGVAETQYF. As DNA, the CDR3 is TGTGCCAGCAGCTTAGTCTTCGGGGTAGCAGAGACCCAGTACTTC. Drawing the rest from reference TRBV7-2 and TRBJ2-5, the complete variable domain is GAGVSQSPSNKVTEKGKDVELRCDPISGHTALYWYRQSLGQGLEFLIYFQGNSAPDKSGLPSDRFSAERTGGSVSTLTIQRTQQEDSAVYLCASSLVFGVAETQYFGPGTRLLVL.

This clonotype was seen many times. This chain connects TRBV7-2 to TRBJ2-6; 11 nucleotides line up with TRBD2. This CDR3 region has 19 residues. V was clipped by 1 base and J by 3 bases; unmatched bases: 8. CDR1 is SGHTA and CDR2 is FQGNSA in the germline V gene. The CDR3 loop is CASSLVISGRVGGANVLTF. The DNA of the CDR3 is TGTGCCAGCAGCTTAGTAATTAGCGGGAGGGTAGGTGGGGCCAACGTCCTGACTTTC.

V usage is TRBV20-1 and J usage is TRBJ2-7; tentatively, D is TRBD1 (6 bases). Germline V gene sequence: CDR1 DFQATT, CDR2 SNEGSKA (reference sequence). The V end was cut by 6 bases, the J end by 0 bases, with 12 bases between. The CDR3 is 13 residues long. The CDR3 spells CSATGQRSYEQYF. The CDR3 DNA reads as TGCAGTGCAACCGGACAGCGCTCCTACGAGCAGTACTTC.

The J gene is TRBJ2-3, the V gene TRBV7-2, with 10 bases matching TRBD2. The length of the CDR3 is 16 residues. Germline values: CDR1 SGHTA, CDR2 FQGNSA. Trimming at V came to 0 bases and at J to 7 bases, leaving 7 bases not matched to a gene. The CDR3 loop is CASSLASGGASNTQYF. CDR3 bases: TGTGCCAGCAGCTTAGCAAGCGGGGGGGCTTCAAATACGCAGTATTTT.

The chain's CDR3 is CATSRDRVANYGYTF. CDR3 coding DNA: TGTGCCACCAGCAGAGATCGAGTAGCTAACTATGGCTACACCTTC. V is TRBV15 and J is TRBJ1-2; no firm D call. Germline V CDR1 and CDR2: LNHNV, YYDKDF (reference sequence). Trimming took 0 bases from V and 0 from J, leaving 8 bases between them. The CDR3 length is 15 residues. The full variable domain, in which reference TRBV15 and TRBJ1-2 provide the parts outside the CDR3, is DAMVIQNPRYQVTQFGKPVTLSCSQTLNHNVMYWYQQKSSQAPKLLFHYYDKDFNNEADTPDNFQSRRPNTSFCFLDIRSPGLGDTAMYLCATSRDRVANYGYTFGSGTRLTVV.

This clonotype was seen a handful of times. The rearrangement uses TRBV4-3 and TRBJ2-5; D possibly corresponds to TRBD2 (7 bases). CDR3 length equals 15 residues. Germline-derived CDR1 and CDR2 are LGHNA and YSLEER. The ends were cut back, 1 base at V and 5 bases at J, with 14 bases in the middle. CDR3 amino acids: CASSQGPGEGETQYF. CDR3 nucleotide sequence: TGCGCCAGCAGCCAAGGTCCAGGGGAGGGGGAGACCCAGTACTTC.

The sample holds many counts of this clonotype. The rearrangement uses TRBV12-3 or TRBV12-4 and TRBJ1-5, with no clear D. The CDR3 extends over 12 amino acids. V dropped 2 bases and J dropped 5 bases, with 4 bases sitting between them. The CDR3 nucleotides are TGTGCCAGCAGTTTAATTCATCAGCCCCAGCATTTT. Translation gives CASSLIHQPQHF.

This clonotype was picked up a small number of times. The chain couples TRBV20-1 to TRBJ2-1; D uncertain. Germline V CDR1 and CDR2: DFQATT, SNEGSKA (reference sequence). The CDR3 covers 11 residues. V lost 0 bases and J 10 bases, leaving 7 bases between the germline ends. CDR3 region: CSARDIPEQFF. Written as DNA, the CDR3 is TGCAGTGCTAGAGATATCCCAGAGCAGTTCTTC.

The chain couples TRBV7-2 to TRBJ1-4, with 8 bases lining up with TRBD1. The CDR3 has 15 residues. V was clipped by 0 bases and J by 10 bases; unmatched bases: 7. Germline lookup yields CDR1 SGHTA and CDR2 FQGNSA. The CDR3 DNA sequence: TGTGCCAGCAGCTTAGCCGGGCAGGGGGCCGTAAAACTGTTTTTT. Protein product: CASSLAGQGAVKLFF.

The gene calls are TRBV15 and TRBJ2-2, with D maybe TRBD1 (5 bases). The V gene's germline CDR1 is LNHNV and CDR2 YYDKDF (reference sequence). Trimming took 6 bases from V and 3 from J, leaving 11 bases between them. The CDR3 has 14 residues. CDR3 coding DNA: TGTGCCACCAGTGGTAAAGGGGACACCGGGGAGCTGTTTTTT. Its translation: CATSGKGDTGELFF.

This clonotype was seen only a few times. The chain uses TRBV27 and TRBJ2-5; D is unresolved. The CDR3 contains 13 residues. V shed 0 bases and J shed 5 bases, with 7 bases lying between them. Germline CDR1 and CDR2: MNHEY and SMNVEV (reference sequence). The DNA of the CDR3 is TGTGCCAGCAGTTTATCGAACGCCGAGACCCAGTACTTC. It encodes CASSLSNAETQYF.

The CDR3 loop is CASSRRTSGAETQYF. In DNA, the CDR3 is TGTGCCAGCAGCCGTAGGACTAGCGGGGCAGAGACCCAGTACTTC. The chain uses TRBV3-1 and TRBJ2-5; 12 bases match TRBD2. The V and J ends lost 4 bases and 4 bases, in that order; junction bases with no gene match: 4. The CDR3 spans 15 residues. Germline loops: CDR1 LGHDT, CDR2 YNNKEL (reference sequence).

The rearrangement uses TRBV25-1 and TRBJ1-4; 12 positions agree with TRBD1. Germline CDR1 is MGHDK and CDR2 is SYGVNS. This CDR3 region has 18 residues. The junction had 8 bases not matched to a gene; V was cut back by 6 bases and J by 0 bases. The CDR3 DNA is TGTGCCAGCAGGGCCGGGACAGGGGGCATTTCAACTAATGAAAAACTGTTTTTT. This sequence encodes CASRAGTGGISTNEKLFF.

The chain carries TRBV10-1 and TRBJ2-7; 9 nucleotides match TRBD1. The trim removed 6 bases at V and 5 bases at J, leaving 11 bases unmatched. Germline lookup yields CDR1 WNHNN and CDR2 SYGVQD (reference sequence). The CDR3 length is 15 residues. The CDR3 reads CASSVGTGRGDEQYF. The CDR3 DNA follows: TGCGCCAGCAGCGTCGGGACAGGGAGAGGGGACGAGCAGTACTTC.

The gene calls are TRBV14 and TRBJ2-5, with D tentatively TRBD2 (7 bases). In germline, CDR1 is SGHDN, CDR2 FVKESK. This CDR3 region has 15 residues. V shed 2 bases and J shed 11 bases, with 21 bases lying between them. The CDR3 DNA is TGTGCCAGCAGCCAAAAGGGGGGGCCGGGCAATGAGCAGTACTTC. Protein: CASSQKGGPGNEQYF.

The rearrangement links TRBV5-6 to TRBJ2-7, with 7 bases that match TRBD1. CDR1 is SGHDT and CDR2 is YYEEEE in the germline V gene. The junction had 14 bases not matched to a gene; V was cut back by 4 bases and J by 7 bases. The CDR3 extends over 15 amino acids. CDR3 sequence: CASSSRTGFYVEQYF. CDR3 in DNA: TGTGCCAGCAGCAGCCGGACAGGATTCTACGTGGAGCAGTACTTC.

This clonotype was observed a few times. This rearrangement joins TRBV6-1 to TRBJ1-1; D gene ambiguous. The germline CDR1 and CDR2 sequences are MNHNS and SASEGT. Trimming stripped 6 bases from V and 0 bases from J, with 8 bases between. CDR3 size: 13 residues. The CDR3 protein is CASRTVMNTEAFF. CDR3 in DNA: TGTGCCAGCAGAACGGTAATGAACACTGAAGCTTTCTTT.

A single count supports this clonotype. The chain uses TRBV6-1 and TRBJ2-1; D is possibly TRBD1 (5 bases). There are 13 residues in the CDR3. The V end lost 7 bases, the J end lost 6 bases, and 13 bases lay between the germline ends. Germline assignment: CDR1 MNHNS and CDR2 SASEGT. In DNA, the CDR3 is TGTGCCAGCAAGAAGGGGTTGGGCAATGAGCAGTTCTTC. Amino acid sequence: CASKKGLGNEQFF.

The V and J genes are TRBV12-3 or TRBV12-4 and TRBJ2-7; 7 bases are a match to TRBD1. This CDR3 comprises 13 residues. The V gene end was trimmed by 3 bases and the J gene end by 6 bases; junction bases not matched to a gene: 5. The CDR3 loop reads CASSFSYRGEQYF. The DNA of the CDR3 is TGTGCCAGCAGTTTCAGCTACAGGGGCGAGCAGTACTTC.